The clone carrying this T cell receptor beta chain was observed many times. Its antigen is unknown. Regions amplified from RNA transcripts were the TCR beta CDR3 regions. Carried out on the TCR CDR3, a first-round RT-PCR used the HTBI primer set. TCRdb independently ran MiXCR on the multiplex PCR reads; one entry per CDR3 protein. This table has over 250,000 distinct CDR3 sequences, about a sixth appearing once. This record belongs to a study of T cells in Graves' hyperthyroidism and ophthalmopathy. Findings and caveats of the study: The model anticipated ophthalmopathy a median around six months pre-onset. Peripheral blood also featured most of the thyroid clonotypes expanded above 0.001.

Uncontrolled infection, other autoimmune disease, pregnancy or lactation excluded patients. With 0 bases removed from V and 2 bases from J, the gap between germline ends came to 8 bases. CDR3 length: 14 amino acids. Looked up from germline, CDR1 is DFQATT and CDR2 is SNEGSKA (reference sequence). The rearrangement uses TRBV20-1 and TRBJ2-1; no firm D call. Sequences were obtained from blood. This TCR derives from a woman aged 60-70 years with Graves' ophthalmopathy. The CDR3 protein is CSARDFFTYNEQFF. The CDR3 DNA sequence: TGCAGTGCTAGAGATTTCTTCACCTACAATGAGCAGTTCTTC.